This entry lists 31 T cell receptor beta chains sequenced from one sample in a study of molecular identifiers for immune sequencing clone quantification. TCRdb fed the PCR reads into MiXCR, producing one record per CDR3 protein. The sample includes some 680,000 distinct CDR3 sequences, about 25% of them seen just once. The specimen was naive CD8+ T cells from blood, with Jurkat cell RNA spiked in. Regarding subset: FACS-sorted CD8+CD4-CCR7+CD45RA+ naive T cells. The receptors come from a human donor in good health. Some libraries in this study had Jurkat cell RNA spiked in.

The V and J genes are TRBV4-1 and TRBJ2-1; perhaps TRBD1 as D (5 bases). In germline, CDR1 is MGHRA, CDR2 YSYEKL. V lost 4 bases and J lost 9, with 10 bases in between. The CDR3 is 12 residues long. The CDR3 is CASSPDTGEQFF. In DNA, the CDR3 is TGCGCCAGCAGCCCGGACACTGGTGAGCAGTTCTTC.

The rearrangement links TRBV14 to TRBJ1-5; no clear D gene. The CDR3 has 17 residues. The ends were cut back, 1 base at V and 5 bases at J, with 18 bases in the middle. Germline V gives CDR1 SGHDN, CDR2 FVKESK. CDR3 DNA: TGTGCCAGCAGCCAAGGCGCCTTAGCAGAACCTGATCAGCCCCAGCATTTT. Translation gives CASSQGALAEPDQPQHF.

Details on this clonotype: A much larger clone differs by one base, so this may be a read error. The chain recombines TRBV20-1 with TRBJ2-3, with 7 bases aligning to TRBD1. The CDR3 is made up of 15 amino acids. CDR1 and CDR2 from the germline V gene are DFQATT and SNEGSKA (reference sequence). The CDR3: CSARRPGQITDAQYF. In DNA, the CDR3 is TGCAGTGCTAGACGCCCGGGACAGATAACAGATGCGCAGTATTTT.

This clonotype was counted only a few times. The chain couples TRBV2 to TRBJ2-2; TRBD2 agrees at 14 bases. The CDR3 loop spans 19 amino acids. J was trimmed by 3 bases and V by 5 bases; bases with no gene match: 11. Per the germline V gene, CDR1 is SNHLY and CDR2 is FYNNEI. The CDR3 DNA reads as TGTGCCAGCAGTCGCACCGGGACTAGCGGGAGACTTGACACCGGGGAGCTGTTTTTT. Residues: CASSRTGTSGRLDTGELFF.

This clonotype was observed many times. The V gene is TRBV7-6, the J gene TRBJ2-5; TRBD1 agrees at 7 bases. Germline V gene data show CDR1 as SGHVS and CDR2 as FNYEAQ. After removal of 1 base from V and 5 bases from J, the junction contained 7 bases not matched to a gene. This CDR3 is built from 15 residues. CDR3 nucleotides: TGTGCCAGCAGCTTAGTCTTCAGGGGACAGGAGACCCAGTACTTC. Translating it yields CASSLVFRGQETQYF.

The sample holds many counts of this clonotype. The chain combines TRBV28 with TRBJ1-2; D uncertain. CDR3 length: 13 amino acids. The germline V gene encodes CDR1 MDHEN and CDR2 SYDVKM. V was trimmed by 7 bases and J by 5 bases, leaving 14 bases between them. CDR3 in DNA: TGTGCCAGCATGGTACGGGCGAGGTATGGCTACACCTTC. It yields the protein CASMVRARYGYTF.

As for this clonotype: Lacking the conserved final phenylalanine or tryptophan, this CDR3 likely reflects a read error. V usage is TRBV19 and J usage is TRBJ2-3; 8 positions agree with TRBD1. Trimming took 7 bases from V and 10 from J; bases not matched to a gene: 4. The CDR3 runs 11 residues. Germline CDR1 and CDR2: LNHDA and SQIVND (reference sequence). CDR3 loop: CASTSGGSQYL. Here the CDR3 DNA reads TGTGCCAGTACTTCAGGGGGCTCGCAGTATCTT.

Details on this clonotype: This could be a read error, since a much larger clone is one nucleotide away. J is TRBJ2-7 and V is TRBV28; no definite D call. CDR1 is MDHEN, CDR2 SYDVKM, per germline. This CDR3 is 14 amino acids long. The CDR3 region is CPSSLTRSSYEQYF. The CDR3 DNA reads as TGTCCCAGCAGTTTAACTCGGAGCTCCTACGAGCAGTACTTC.

The chain uses TRBV29-1 and TRBJ1-2, with TRBD1 matching 7 bases. The CDR3 runs to 13 residues. The J segment lost 4 bases and the V segment lost 3 bases, leaving 5 bases of the junction unmatched. Germline CDR1 SQVTM, CDR2 ANQGSEA. DNA of the CDR3: TGCAGCGTTGATTTCCGGGACAGCTATGGCTACACCTTC. It encodes CSVDFRDSYGYTF. Together with reference TRBV29-1 and TRBJ1-2, the CDR3 gives the full variable domain: SAVISQKPSRDICQRGTSLTIQCQVDSQVTMMFWYRQQPGQSLTLIATANQGSEATYESGFVIDKFPISRPNLTFSTLTVSNMSPEDSSIYLCSVDFRDSYGYTFGSGTRLTVV.

This clonotype was found a few times. The CDR3 nucleotides are TGTGCCAGCAGCTCAAGGGTGGGGACTGAAGCTTTCTTT. Translated: CASSSRVGTEAFF. The chain recombines TRBV7-9 with TRBJ1-1; D not certain. Trimming pared 4 bases from V and 5 bases from J, leaving 11 bases between. Germline values: CDR1 SEHNR, CDR2 FQNEAQ (reference sequence). This CDR3 is built from 13 residues.

The chain recombines TRBV20-1 with TRBJ1-5; a weak D match, TRBD1 (5 bases). This CDR3 is 18 amino acids long. Looked up from germline, CDR1 is DFQATT and CDR2 is SNEGSKA (reference sequence). Trimming shortened V by 0 bases and J by 1 base, and 19 bases separated the two germline ends. CDR3 loop: CSARDKGPSGFSNQPQHF. CDR3 DNA: TGCAGTGCTAGAGATAAGGGGCCGTCAGGGTTCAGCAATCAGCCCCAGCATTTT.

This clonotype was counted at least ten times. This sequence joins TRBV6-2 or TRBV6-3 and TRBJ2-3, with 9 nucleotides matching TRBD2. The CDR3 has 16 residues. CDR1 is MNHEY, CDR2 SVGEGT, per germline. Germline trimming cut 0 bases from V and 6 bases from J; bases unmatched to any gene: 7. CDR3 in amino acids: CASSYSSREGPDTQYF. CDR3 in DNA: TGTGCCAGCAGTTACTCTTCGCGGGAGGGCCCGGATACGCAGTATTTT.

The count of this clonotype is one. The junction does not match germline at one end; this may be a read error. The V call is TRBV28, the J call TRBJ2-3, with TRBD1 matching 8 bases. CDR1 and CDR2 from the germline V gene are MDHEN and SYDVKM. The CDR3 consists of 15 residues. Here the CDR3 DNA reads TGTGCCAGCAGCCTTCAGGGGGCGCTTGCAGATACGCGGTATTTT. It is translated as CASSLQGALADTRYF.

In nucleotides, the CDR3 is TGTGCCAGCAGCTACTTGGGACAGGGGGAGGTCGGCTACACCTTC. It translates to CASSYLGQGEVGYTF. The chain links TRBV14 to TRBJ1-2; 11 bases fit TRBD1. J gave up 8 bases and V 5 bases, and 10 bases lay outside the gene matches. CDR3 size: 15 residues. Per the germline V gene, CDR1 is SGHDN and CDR2 is FVKESK. Full variable domain (outside the CDR3, taken from reference TRBV14 and TRBJ1-2): EAGVTQFPSHSVIEKGQTVTLRCDPISGHDNLYWYRRVMGKEIKFLLHFVKESKQDESGMPNNRFLAERTGGTYSTLKVQPAELEDSGVYFCASSYLGQGEVGYTFGSGTRLTVV.

The genes are TRBV6-2 or TRBV6-3 and TRBJ2-2, with a weak D call TRBD1 (6 bases). CDR1 is MNHEY and CDR2 is SVGEGT in the germline V gene. The CDR3 has 13 residues. The V end lost 8 bases, the J end lost 7 bases, and 14 bases lay between the germline ends. This CDR3 reads CASRDTYDGELFF. DNA of the CDR3: TGTGCCAGCCGGGACACCTATGACGGGGAGCTGTTTTTT.

This clonotype appeared a few times. V and J are TRBV27 and TRBJ1-5; D remains unclear. Germline CDR1 MNHEY, CDR2 SMNVEV (reference sequence). CDR3 length equals 13 residues. V dropped 5 bases and J dropped 3 bases, with 8 bases sitting between them. The CDR3 nucleotides read TGTGCCAGCAGTAGGTGGTACAATCAGCCCCAGCATTTT. Translating it yields CASSRWYNQPQHF.

The table lists this clonotype with many counts. The chain employs TRBV12-3 or TRBV12-4 and TRBJ1-5; D ambiguous. Deletions cut 1 base from V and 0 bases from J, with 10 bases between. The CDR3 sequence is 16 residues long. Written as DNA, the CDR3 is TGTGCCAGCAGTTTAGGAACCAGCTATAGCAATCAGCCCCAGCATTTT. It is translated as CASSLGTSYSNQPQHF.

This clonotype showed up just a few times. The chain has TRBV6-2 or TRBV6-3 and TRBJ2-5; 7 nucleotides line up with TRBD1. The length of the CDR3 is 16 residues. The germline CDR1 and CDR2 sequences are MNHEY and SVGEGT. The trim removed 4 bases at V and 0 bases at J, leaving 8 bases unmatched. Here the CDR3 DNA reads TGTGCCAGCAGTTTATGTGACAGGGTCTACCAAGAGACCCAGTACTTC. Residues: CASSLCDRVYQETQYF.

The chain carries TRBV19 and TRBJ2-5; 7 positions match TRBD2. V was pared by 6 bases and J by 3 bases, with 10 bases of the junction left unmatched. This CDR3 region has 15 residues. The V gene's germline CDR1 is LNHDA and CDR2 SQIVND (reference sequence). In DNA, the CDR3 is TGTGCCAGTAGGTTCGGGACTCGGGGGGAAGAGACCCAGTACTTC. This sequence encodes CASRFGTRGEETQYF.

This chain joins TRBV7-6 and TRBJ2-7; 7 positions match TRBD2. This CDR3 region has 15 residues. Per germline, CDR1 SGHVS and CDR2 FNYEAQ. With 2 bases clipped from V and 7 bases from J, the junction kept 11 bases outside the gene matches. CDR3 residues: CASSLSGGSSSEQYF. The CDR3 DNA sequence: TGTGCCAGCAGCTTATCGGGCGGGAGTTCCTCTGAGCAGTACTTC.

On this clonotype: The junction does not match germline at one end; this may be a read error. The genes are TRBV19 and TRBJ2-7; D is unclear. The germline gives CDR1 LNHDA, CDR2 SQIVND (reference sequence). This CDR3 comprises 13 residues. CDR3 sequence: CAGSIRSTYEQYF. The CDR3 nucleotides read TGTGCCGGTAGTATACGGAGTACCTACGAGCAGTACTTC.

This clonotype was recorded at least ten times. The rearrangement uses TRBV19 and TRBJ1-5, with unresolved D. The V end was cut by 4 bases, the J end by 1 base, with 17 bases between. CDR1 and CDR2 from the germline V gene are LNHDA and SQIVND (reference sequence). The CDR3 runs to 17 residues. The CDR3 here is CASSTSLSPGSNQPQHF. The CDR3 DNA sequence: TGTGCCAGTAGTACCTCACTCAGCCCGGGAAGCAATCAGCCCCAGCATTTT.

The chain combines TRBV2 with TRBJ1-5; D is ambiguous. The CDR3 spans 14 residues. The germline V gene encodes CDR1 SNHLY and CDR2 FYNNEI. V was pared by 6 bases and J by 5 bases, with 14 bases between. The CDR3 bases are TGTGCCAGCAGCACCGACTCCACTCATCAGCCCCAGCATTTT. Encoded protein: CASSTDSTHQPQHF. The entire variable domain, with the rest obtained from reference TRBV2 and TRBJ1-5, is as follows: EPEVTQTPSHQVTQMGQEVILRCVPISNHLYFYWYRQILGQKVEFLVSFYNNEISEKSEIFDDQFSVERPDGSNFTLKIRSTKLEDSAMYFCASSTDSTHQPQHFGDGTRLSIL.

This clonotype has only a few counts. V and J are TRBV9 and TRBJ2-1, with 8 bases that match TRBD2. There are 16 residues in the CDR3. Germline-derived CDR1 and CDR2 are SGDLS and YYNGEE. V gave up 1 base and J gave up 2 bases; unmatched junction bases: 5. CDR3 bases: TGTGCCAGCAGCGTAATCGGGCGGGAGGCCTACAATGAGCAGTTCTTC. Translating it yields CASSVIGREAYNEQFF.

This clonotype was seen ten or more times. The V and J genes are TRBV6-5 and TRBJ2-3, with D tentatively TRBD1 (6 bases). The germline V gene has CDR1 MNHEY and CDR2 SVGAGI. V shed 0 bases and J shed 6 bases, with 10 bases lying between them. There are 14 residues in the CDR3. The CDR3 sequence: CASSYSTQGDTQYF. The CDR3 nucleotides read TGTGCCAGCAGTTACTCGACGCAGGGGGATACGCAGTATTTT.

This clonotype occurred many times. V and J are TRBV7-2 and TRBJ2-3, with TRBD2 matching over 8 bases. The CDR3 runs 16 residues. J was trimmed by 2 bases and V by 5 bases; bases with no gene match: 9. CDR1 and CDR2 from the germline V gene are SGHTA and FQGNSA. The CDR3 DNA reads TGTGCCAGCAGCCTCCCGCCTAGCGGGCCCACAGATACGCAGTATTTT. This translates into CASSLPPSGPTDTQYF.

About this clonotype: The CDR3 carries no conserved terminal phenylalanine or tryptophan, so it likely arises from a read error. J is TRBJ2-5 and V is TRBV7-9; D is unclear. Germline-derived CDR1 and CDR2 are SEHNR and FQNEAQ (reference sequence). The CDR3 length is 15 residues. The V end lost 1 base, the J end lost 1 base, and 10 bases lay between the germline ends. CDR3 region: CASSLGPWGQETQYL. The DNA of the CDR3 is TGTGCCAGCAGCTTAGGTCCTTGGGGCCAAGAGACCCAGTACCTC.

A few counts support this clonotype. A much larger clone lies one base from this, so it may be a read error. The genes are TRBV7-8 and TRBJ2-5; D is unresolved. Trimming took 2 bases from V and 7 from J, leaving 8 bases between them. There are 12 residues in the CDR3. The germline V gene has CDR1 SGHVS and CDR2 FQNEAQ. The CDR3 coding sequence is TGTGCCAGCAGCTTAACTACGTGGACCCAGTACTTC. It specifies CASSLTTWTQYF. Full variable domain (remainder filled in from reference TRBV7-8 and TRBJ2-5): GAGVSQSPRYKVAKRGQDVALRCDPISGHVSLFWYQQALGQGPEFLTYFQNEAQLDKSGLPSDRFFAERPEGSVSTLKIQRTQQEDSAVYLCASSLTTWTQYFGPGTRLLVL.

With respect to this clonotype: Compared with germline, one end of the junction differs, possibly owing to a read error. The chain combines TRBV5-6 with TRBJ2-3, with D hard to call. The CDR3 has 13 residues. Germline V gene lookup returns CDR1 SGHDT and CDR2 YYEEEE. CDR3 sequence reads: CAGSFRLTDTQYF. CDR3 DNA: TGTGCCGGCAGCTTCCGACTCACAGATACGCAGTATTTT.

There are a few counts of this clonotype. A much larger clone is a single base away; this may be a read error. The gene calls are TRBV5-1 and TRBJ2-5; D might be TRBD2 (5 bases). Germline values: CDR1 SGHRS, CDR2 YFSETQ. The CDR3 covers 15 residues. CDR3: CASSPWAGLQETLYF. DNA for the CDR3: TGCGCCAGCAGCCCATGGGCGGGCCTCCAAGAGACCCTGTACTTC.

This chain uses TRBV4-1 with TRBJ1-5, with D unclear. Per the germline V gene, CDR1 is MGHRA and CDR2 is YSYEKL. The CDR3 is made up of 16 amino acids. V shed 0 bases and J shed 1 base, with 10 bases lying between them. This chain's CDR3 is CASSQDRTGSNQPQHF. The CDR3 bases are TGCGCCAGCAGCCAAGATAGAACCGGGAGCAATCAGCCCCAGCATTTT.